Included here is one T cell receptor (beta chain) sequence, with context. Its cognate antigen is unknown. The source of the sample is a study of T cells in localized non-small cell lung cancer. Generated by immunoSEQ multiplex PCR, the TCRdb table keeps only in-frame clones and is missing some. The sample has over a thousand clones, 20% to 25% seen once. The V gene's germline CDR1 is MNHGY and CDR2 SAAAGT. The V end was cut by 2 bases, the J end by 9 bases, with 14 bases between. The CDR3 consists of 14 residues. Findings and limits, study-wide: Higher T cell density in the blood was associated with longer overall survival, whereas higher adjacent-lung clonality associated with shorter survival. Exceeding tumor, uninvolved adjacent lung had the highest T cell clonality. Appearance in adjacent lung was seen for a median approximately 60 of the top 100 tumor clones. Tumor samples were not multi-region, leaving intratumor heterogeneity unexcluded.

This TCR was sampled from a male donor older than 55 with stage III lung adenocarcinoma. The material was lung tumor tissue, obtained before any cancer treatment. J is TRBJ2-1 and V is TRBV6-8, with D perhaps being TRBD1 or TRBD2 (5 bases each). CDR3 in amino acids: CASSYSTGPGEQFF. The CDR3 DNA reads TGTGCCAGCAGTTACAGTACGGGACCTGGTGAGCAGTTCTTC.